These 5 T cell receptor beta chains were all obtained from the same sample, sequenced in a study of CD8+ T cells in alopecia areata. cDNA serving as the sequencing template came from extracted, reverse transcribed RNA. TCRdb keeps only in-frame clones here, not all; method: immunoSEQ multiplex PCR. Here the sample spans approximately 300,000 clones, more than 45% being singletons. The treatment was: oral pan-JAK inhibitor, 5-10 mg twice daily. The sample was CD4+ T cells sorted from blood, taken at week 24, from a patient treated with tofacitinib. The receptors here all came from a human donor with alopecia areata.

The chain is built from TRBV2 and TRBJ1-4; TRBD1 is a possible D gene (5 bases). V was clipped by 7 bases and J by 8 bases, with 8 bases between them. Germline V gene lookup returns CDR1 SNHLY and CDR2 FYNNEI. This CDR3 has 11 residues. The CDR3 loop is CASIEGEKLFF. Here the CDR3 DNA reads TGTGCCAGCATTGAGGGGGAAAAACTGTTTTTT.

The table lists this clone with a count of one. The V call is TRBV30, the J call TRBJ2-3, with a weak D call TRBD2 (6 bases). Between the trimmed V and J ends, which lost 5 bases and 3 bases, there was a span of 24 bases. Germline V CDR1 and CDR2: GTSNPN, SVGIG (reference sequence). The CDR3 covers 17 residues. CDR3 DNA: TGTGCCTGGGGCCGGGGAGGAGTTACTTCTAGAACAGATACGCAGTATTTT. Its protein product is CAWGRGGVTSRTDTQYF.

This chain's CDR3 is CASRFFPGQGFYGYTF. The DNA of the CDR3 is TGTGCCAGCAGATTCTTCCCGGGACAGGGATTCTATGGCTACACCTTC. This sequence joins TRBV27 and TRBJ1-2; 9 positions agree with TRBD1. CDR1 is MNHEY and CDR2 is SMNVEV in the germline V gene (reference sequence). The CDR3 totals 16 residues. Trimming removed 6 bases from V and 4 bases from J; junction bases left unmatched: 12.

CDR3 protein: CSVVLTGQGSYEQYF. DNA of the CDR3: TGCAGCGTTGTCCTCACTGGGCAGGGATCCTACGAGCAGTACTTC. This chain joins TRBV29-1 and TRBJ2-7; tentative D call: TRBD1 (5 bases). The length of the CDR3 is 15 residues. The V gene's germline CDR1 is SQVTM and CDR2 ANQGSEA. Deletions cut 4 bases from V and 1 base from J, with 17 bases between.

The table lists this clone with a count of one. The V call is TRBV20-1, the J call TRBJ2-1, with no clear D. The CDR3 consists of 11 residues. With 3 bases removed from V and 8 bases from J, the gap between germline ends came to 8 bases. Germline CDR1 and CDR2: DFQATT and SNEGSKA (reference sequence). The DNA for the CDR3 is TGCAGTGCTAGTCTGGGGTATGAGCAGTTCTTC. This sequence encodes CSASLGYEQFF.